What follows are 30 T cell receptor beta chains derived from one specimen sequenced in a study of cytomegalovirus exposure and HLA in healthy donors. Both 60 Vbeta primers and 13 Jbeta primers went into the PCR. Profiled with immunoSEQ multiplex PCR; TCRdb holds only in-frame clones, not every one. The sample consists of around 90,000 clones, approximately 64% of them appearing once. Sequences were obtained from PBMCs. These TCRs come from a boy between 10 and 17 years old in good health and CMV-seropositive.

The gene calls are TRBV9 and TRBJ2-3, with D perhaps TRBD1 (5 bases). The CDR3 contains 16 residues. Germline loops: CDR1 SGDLS, CDR2 YYNGEE. V lost 0 bases, J lost 2 bases, and 13 bases lay in between. In nucleotides, the CDR3 is TGTGCCAGCAGCGTAGGAGCTAGGGGATTCACAGATACGCAGTATTTT. It encodes CASSVGARGFTDTQYF.

The chain is built from TRBV5-4 and TRBJ2-3; 10 bases are a match to TRBD2. V was clipped by 4 bases and J by 4 bases; unmatched bases: 15. The CDR3 runs to 18 residues. The V gene's germline CDR1 is SGHNT and CDR2 YYREEE (reference sequence). The CDR3 DNA reads as TGTGCCAGCAGCCTCTTGCCTAGCGGGGGATCTTCAGCAGATACGCAGTATTTT. Protein: CASSLLPSGGSSADTQYF. The whole variable domain, filled in from reference TRBV5-4 and TRBJ2-3, reads ETGVTQSPTHLIKTRGQQVTLRCSSQSGHNTVSWYQQALGQGPQFIFQYYREEENGRGNFPPRFSGLQFPNYSSELNVNALELDDSALYLCASSLLPSGGSSADTQYFGPGTRLTVL.

This clone has just a few counts. The chain uses TRBV11-2 and TRBJ2-7; 9 nucleotides match TRBD1. This CDR3 contains 14 residues. J was trimmed by 6 bases and V by 3 bases; bases with no gene match: 6. Germline values: CDR1 SGHAT, CDR2 FQNNGV. The CDR3 DNA follows: TGTGCCAGCAGCTTTATGGGACAGGGCGGCGAGCAGTACTTC. It is translated as CASSFMGQGGEQYF. The full variable domain, in which reference TRBV11-2 and TRBJ2-7 provide the parts outside the CDR3, is EAGVAQSPRYKIIEKRQSVAFWCNPISGHATLYWYQQILGQGPKLLIQFQNNGVVDDSQLPKDRFSAERLKGVDSTLKIQPAKLEDSAVYLCASSFMGQGGEQYFGPGTRLTVT.

This clone has more than one count but fewer than ten. The chain carries TRBV15 and TRBJ2-1; D perhaps matches TRBD2 (6 bases). In germline, CDR1 is LNHNV, CDR2 YYDKDF (reference sequence). This CDR3 is 17 amino acids long. V shed 3 bases and J shed 5 bases, with 20 bases lying between them. CDR3 bases: TGTGCCACCAGCAGCCCAAAAGAGCGGGCGAAAAACAATGAGCAGTTCTTC. It is translated as CATSSPKERAKNNEQFF.

The J gene is TRBJ2-1, the V gene TRBV27, with 9 bases that match TRBD2. The CDR3 runs 12 residues. Trimming cost V 7 bases and J 14 bases; bases outside gene matches: 9. Germline V gives CDR1 MNHEY, CDR2 SMNVEV (reference sequence). The CDR3 DNA is TGTGCCAGCAAGGCGCGGGGGGGCTGTAAGTTCTTC. Its translation: CASKARGGCKFF.

The rearrangement joins TRBV19 to TRBJ2-7, with D maybe TRBD2 (5 bases). CDR3 length: 13 amino acids. Germline V lookup: CDR1 LNHDA, CDR2 SQIVND (reference sequence). Between the trimmed V and J ends, which lost 5 bases and 2 bases, there was a span of 10 bases. CDR3 nucleotide sequence: TGTGCCAGTAGTTCGGGGAAAGCCTACGAGCAGTACTTC. It codes for CASSSGKAYEQYF. Using reference TRBV19 and TRBJ2-7 for the parts outside the CDR3, the full variable domain is DGGITQSPKYLFRKEGQNVTLSCEQNLNHDAMYWYRQDPGQGLRLIYYSQIVNDFQKGDIAEGYSVSREKKESFPLTVTSAQKNPTAFYLCASSSGKAYEQYFGPGTRLTVT.

The rearrangement uses TRBV18 and TRBJ2-7; 11 nucleotides agree with TRBD1. Germline V CDR1 and CDR2: KGHSH, LQKENI. The CDR3 spans 14 residues. With 4 bases clipped from V and 1 base from J, the junction kept 0 bases outside the gene matches. The CDR3 sequence is CASSRDRGSYEQYF. The CDR3 DNA reads TGTGCCAGCTCACGGGACAGGGGGTCCTACGAGCAGTACTTC. Complete variable domain (other parts from reference TRBV18 and TRBJ2-7): NAGVMQNPRHLVRRRGQEARLRCSPMKGHSHVYWYRQLPEEGLKFMVYLQKENIIDESGMPKERFSAEFPKEGPSILRIQQVVRGDSAAYFCASSRDRGSYEQYFGPGTRLTVT.

The gene calls are TRBV4-3 and TRBJ2-1; weak D call: TRBD2 (6 bases). CDR3 size: 15 residues. The V gene lost 4 bases and the J gene lost 4 bases, with 14 bases spanning the gap. CDR1 and CDR2 from the germline V gene are LGHNA and YSLEER. The CDR3 nucleotides are TGCGCCAGCAGCCCCCTAGCGCCCAATTACAATGAGCAGTTCTTC. Encoded protein: CASSPLAPNYNEQFF.

In this sample, this clone turned up once. The V gene is TRBV6-5, the J gene TRBJ2-7; tentative D call: TRBD1 (6 bases). The germline CDR1 and CDR2 sequences are MNHEY and SVGAGI. Trimming left V 4 bases short and J 5 bases short, with 15 bases between. The CDR3 sequence is 14 residues long. In DNA, the CDR3 is TGTGCCAGCAGTTCCCGGGACACCGATGACGAGCAGTACTTC. Protein: CASSSRDTDDEQYF.

Note on this clone: One junction end does not reproduce the germline sequence, and a read error may be involved. J is TRBJ1-2 and V is TRBV6-5; TRBD1 aligns across 10 bases. The CDR3 has 15 amino acids. CDR1 is MNHEY, CDR2 SVGAGI, per germline. CDR3 DNA sequence: TGTGCCAGCAGTTCTTGGGACAGGGGTTGGTATGGCTACCCCTTC. Its protein product is CASSSWDRGWYGYPF.

The V gene is TRBV5-6, the J gene TRBJ1-6, with TRBD1 as a possible D gene (5 bases). Germline assignment: CDR1 SGHDT and CDR2 YYEEEE. The V end was cut by 4 bases, the J end by 9 bases, with 17 bases between. The CDR3 spans 15 residues. The CDR3 DNA reads as TGTGCCAGCAGCCGCTTGGTGGGGGGTGGTTCACCCCTCCACTTT. Its protein product is CASSRLVGGGSPLHF.

V usage is TRBV5-1 and J usage is TRBJ2-3, with TRBD2 matching over 10 bases. Germline CDR1 and CDR2: SGHRS and YFSETQ. The CDR3 sequence is 15 residues long. V trimming: 4 bases; J trimming: 2 bases; junction bases outside the gene matches: 4. The CDR3, as DNA: TGCGCCAGCAGCCGAACTAGCGGGATCACAGATACGCAGTATTTT. Residues: CASSRTSGITDTQYF.

The chain joins TRBV6-4 to TRBJ1-1; weak D call: TRBD1 (5 bases). Germline CDR1 reads MRHNA; CDR2 reads SNTAGT. Trimming shortened V by 3 bases and J by 9 bases, and 14 bases separated the two germline ends. This CDR3 comprises 13 residues. The CDR3 nucleotides read TGTGCCAGCAGTGAGTTGAGCGGGGCTAAAGCTTTCTTT. Its protein is CASSELSGAKAFF.

The chain recombines TRBV9 with TRBJ2-2, with 12 bases matching TRBD2. Germline CDR1 reads SGDLS; CDR2 reads YYNGEE. There are 17 residues in the CDR3. V was clipped by 3 bases and J by 2 bases; unmatched bases: 5. The CDR3 region has the DNA TGTGCCAGCAGCGCCCGGACTAGCGGGGCCAACACCGGGGAGCTGTTTTTT. Protein: CASSARTSGANTGELFF.

This clone was counted between two and nine times. The J gene is TRBJ2-2, the V gene TRBV27; 8 bases are shared with TRBD2. Germline CDR1 is MNHEY and CDR2 is SMNVEV (reference sequence). The V segment lost 2 bases and the J segment 1 base; nucleotides outside the gene matches: 3. The CDR3 is made up of 16 amino acids. CDR3 in amino acids: CASSLNSGVNTGELFF. CDR3 nucleotide sequence: TGTGCCAGCAGTTTAAATAGCGGGGTGAACACCGGGGAGCTGTTTTTT.

The chain joins TRBV5-1 to TRBJ2-7; TRBD1 matches 10 bases. The CDR3 totals 14 residues. Germline assignment: CDR1 SGHRS and CDR2 YFSETQ. Losses at the gene ends were 2 bases for V and 4 bases for J; bases not matched to a gene: 3. The CDR3 region is CASSFRTGGYEQYF. The CDR3 DNA is TGCGCCAGCAGCTTCCGGACAGGGGGGTACGAGCAGTACTTC.

This clone showed up just a few times. The V call is TRBV6-6, the J call TRBJ2-7, with TRBD2 matching over 8 bases. The CDR3 contains 14 residues. The junction had 6 bases not matched to a gene; V was cut back by 5 bases and J by 3 bases. CDR1 and CDR2 from the germline V gene are MNHNY and SVGAGI (reference sequence). This CDR3 is CASSAGGAGYEQYF. Written as DNA, the CDR3 is TGTGCCAGCAGTGCCGGGGGGGCAGGCTACGAGCAGTACTTC.

The chain employs TRBV5-1 and TRBJ2-6, with a possible D match to TRBD2 (6 bases). CDR3 length: 18 residues. Deletions cut 0 bases from V and 1 base from J, with 14 bases between. CDR1 SGHRS and CDR2 YFSETQ come from the germline V gene. Here the CDR3 reads CASSLGAGPTSGANVLTF. CDR3 DNA: TGCGCCAGCAGCTTGGGGGCGGGGCCCACATCTGGGGCCAACGTCCTGACTTTC.

The chain uses TRBV27 and TRBJ1-5; 8 positions match TRBD1. The CDR3 runs 15 residues. J gave up 3 bases and V 5 bases, and 6 bases lay outside the gene matches. Germline CDR1 MNHEY, CDR2 SMNVEV (reference sequence). CDR3 in DNA: TGTGCCAGCAGTAGGGGACAGGAGAACAATCAGCCCCAGCATTTT. Its protein product is CASSRGQENNQPQHF.

V is TRBV5-4 and J is TRBJ2-7; the D is unclear. This CDR3 is built from 17 residues. Deletions cut 3 bases from V and 3 bases from J, with 22 bases between. Germline assignment: CDR1 SGHNT and CDR2 YYREEE (reference sequence). The CDR3 spells CASSSKMNSQALYEQYF. CDR3 sequence (DNA): TGTGCCAGCAGCTCGAAAATGAATTCCCAGGCTCTCTACGAGCAGTACTTC. Using reference TRBV5-4 and TRBJ2-7 for the parts outside the CDR3, the full variable domain is ETGVTQSPTHLIKTRGQQVTLRCSSQSGHNTVSWYQQALGQGPQFIFQYYREEENGRGNFPPRFSGLQFPNYSSELNVNALELDDSALYLCASSSKMNSQALYEQYFGPGTRLTVT.

The genes are TRBV6-6 and TRBJ1-2, with 8 positions matching TRBD1. V was clipped by 5 bases and J by 6 bases; unmatched bases: 11. The germline V gene encodes CDR1 MNHNY and CDR2 SVGAGI (reference sequence). The CDR3 contains 15 residues. CDR3: CASSTRLAGGDGYTF. The DNA for the CDR3 is TGTGCCAGCAGTACCCGTCTGGCAGGGGGCGATGGCTACACCTTC.

The chain is built from TRBV5-8 and TRBJ2-6; no reliable D call. CDR3 length equals 15 residues. Trimming left V 2 bases short and J 3 bases short, with 9 bases between. The germline CDR1 and CDR2 sequences are SGHTS and YDEGEE. CDR3 sequence: CASSLQRHGANVLTF. The CDR3 DNA sequence: TGTGCCAGCAGCTTACAAAGACATGGGGCCAACGTCCTGACTTTC.

This clone was seen more than once but under ten times. The gene calls are TRBV7-2 and TRBJ1-3; D is ambiguous. Trimming left V 1 base short and J 5 bases short, with 6 bases between. CDR3 length: 13 residues. Germline CDR1 reads SGHTA; CDR2 reads FQGNSA. Here the CDR3 reads CASSLDRRNTIYF. CDR3 nucleotide sequence: TGTGCCAGCAGCTTAGACAGAAGAAACACCATATATTTT.

This rearrangement joins TRBV18 to TRBJ2-1; D may be TRBD2 (5 bases). Germline V gene lookup returns CDR1 KGHSH and CDR2 LQKENI. The CDR3 contains 13 residues. The V end lost 2 bases, the J end lost 12 bases, and 14 bases lay between the germline ends. The CDR3 spells CASSPNNEAGQFF. The CDR3 DNA reads TGTGCCAGCTCACCAAACAACGAGGCGGGGCAGTTCTTC.

V is TRBV9 and J is TRBJ1-1; 8 bases match TRBD1. CDR1 is SGDLS, CDR2 YYNGEE, per germline. The CDR3 covers 14 residues. With 0 bases clipped from V and 3 bases from J, the junction kept 1 base outside the gene matches. CDR3 sequence (DNA): TGTGCCAGCAGCGTAGAGGGACAGGACACTGAAGCTTTCTTT. Protein product: CASSVEGQDTEAFF.

This clone was counted only a few times. The rearrangement joins TRBV5-4 to TRBJ2-7; 8 nucleotides match TRBD2. The CDR3 spans 16 residues. The germline V gene encodes CDR1 SGHNT and CDR2 YYREEE (reference sequence). Trimming cost V 1 base and J 0 bases; bases outside gene matches: 6. The DNA of the CDR3 is TGTGCCAGCAGCTTGTTAGCGGGGACGAGCTCCTACGAGCAGTACTTC. Encoded protein: CASSLLAGTSSYEQYF.

The chain's CDR3 is CASGLKTQGGQPQHF. As DNA, the CDR3 is TGTGCTAGTGGTTTGAAAACCCAGGGCGGTCAGCCCCAGCATTTT. The genes are TRBV12-5 and TRBJ1-5; tentative D call: TRBD1 (5 bases). Germline V lookup: CDR1 LGHNT, CDR2 FRNRAP. The CDR3 has 15 residues. V dropped 2 bases and J dropped 6 bases, with 14 bases sitting between them.

This clone was counted a few times. The gene calls are TRBV6-1 and TRBJ1-1, with D perhaps matching TRBD1 (5 bases). This CDR3 has 14 amino acids. The ends were cut back, 2 bases at V and 4 bases at J, with 11 bases in the middle. CDR1 and CDR2 from the germline V gene are MNHNS and SASEGT. The CDR3: CASSESGIRTEAFF. The CDR3 bases are TGTGCCAGCAGTGAATCAGGGATCCGCACTGAAGCTTTCTTT.

J is TRBJ2-5 and V is TRBV18; perhaps TRBD1 as D (5 bases). Germline loops: CDR1 KGHSH, CDR2 LQKENI. This CDR3 is built from 14 residues. V lost 4 bases and J lost 2, with 11 bases in between. The CDR3 sequence: CASSLWTLQETQYF. The CDR3 nucleotides are TGTGCCAGCTCACTTTGGACATTACAAGAGACCCAGTACTTC. Filled out from reference TRBV18 and TRBJ2-5, the complete variable domain reads NAGVMQNPRHLVRRRGQEARLRCSPMKGHSHVYWYRQLPEEGLKFMVYLQKENIIDESGMPKERFSAEFPKEGPSILRIQQVVRGDSAAYFCASSLWTLQETQYFGPGTRLLVL.

V is TRBV7-8 and J is TRBJ1-2, with 10 bases aligning to TRBD1. This CDR3 has 14 amino acids. CDR1 and CDR2 (germline): SGHVS, FQNEAQ. The V segment lost 5 bases and the J segment 9 bases; nucleotides outside the gene matches: 9. The CDR3 sequence is CASSPGQGLDRYTF. In nucleotides, the CDR3 is TGTGCCAGCAGCCCGGGACAGGGGCTGGATCGCTACACCTTC.